The 29 T cell receptor beta chains in this list originate from one sample, sequenced in a study of prognosis after radiotherapy for stage I lung cancer. Multiplex PCR in two rounds served to amplify TCR beta CDR3 from genomic DNA. For every TRBV and TRBJ gene, a specific primer was used in first-round PCR. TCRdb reprocessed the multiplex PCR reads via MiXCR and lists one record per CDR3 protein. The data hold roughly 38,000 distinct CDR3 sequences, with around a quarter observed a single time. Here the sequenced sample was PBMCs, taken before or after stereotactic body radiation therapy (not recorded which). These receptors all stem from a donor over 45 with non-small cell lung cancer.

In its sample, this clonotype was seen many times. V and J are TRBV2 and TRBJ1-5; no clear D. The CDR3 loop spans 14 amino acids. The germline V gene encodes CDR1 SNHLY and CDR2 FYNNEI. V was cut by 0 bases and J by 7 bases, with 10 bases left in between. DNA of the CDR3: TGTGCCAGCAGTGAAGCAGGGCTAGGGCAGCCCCAGCATTTT. Its protein is CASSEAGLGQPQHF.

In its sample, this clonotype was seen once. A much larger clone lies a single base off, so this may be a read error. The CDR3 region is CSVEGTGYTYEQYF. Here the CDR3 DNA reads TGCAGCGTTGAGGGGACAGGGTATACCTACGAGCAGTACTTC. The chain has TRBV29-1 and TRBJ2-7, with 9 bases fitting TRBD1. CDR3 size: 14 residues. The junction had 5 bases not matched to a gene; V was cut back by 3 bases and J by 2 bases. The germline V gene encodes CDR1 SQVTM and CDR2 ANQGSEA.

Many counts were recorded for this clonotype. The chain uses TRBV11-2 and TRBJ1-4; TRBD1 agrees at 9 bases. The CDR3 is 15 amino acids. CDR1 and CDR2 (germline): SGHAT, FQNNGV. J lost 8 bases, V lost 2 bases, and 6 bases had no gene match. CDR3 in amino acids: CASSLSTGGREKLFF. CDR3 DNA sequence: TGTGCCAGCAGCTTATCGACAGGGGGGCGAGAAAAACTGTTTTTT.

This clonotype came up many times. This rearrangement joins TRBV12-3 or TRBV12-4 to TRBJ1-1, with a weak D call TRBD1 (5 bases). The CDR3 covers 14 residues. V was pared by 6 bases and J by 0 bases, with 11 bases between. The CDR3 nucleotides read TGTGCCAGCAGGGGGGACGTTATGAACACTGAAGCTTTCTTT. Protein sequence: CASRGDVMNTEAFF.

Many counts were recorded for this clonotype. J is TRBJ2-5 and V is TRBV11-1, with no clear D. This CDR3 has 12 residues. V was clipped by 1 base and J by 5 bases, with 5 bases between them. Germline-derived CDR1 and CDR2 are SGHAT and FQDESV (reference sequence). The CDR3 protein is CASSLGHETQYF. In nucleotides, the CDR3 is TGTGCCAGCAGCTTAGGGCATGAGACCCAGTACTTC.

This clonotype was observed many times. The chain recombines TRBV28 with TRBJ1-2; 7 bases fit TRBD1. Trimming cost V 7 bases and J 2 bases; bases outside gene matches: 10. Germline V gives CDR1 MDHEN, CDR2 SYDVKM. This CDR3 has 15 amino acids. DNA of the CDR3: TGTGCCAGCACCCCGACAGGGCGGAGGAACTATGGCTACACCTTC. Translation gives CASTPTGRRNYGYTF.

This clonotype came up many times. The chain uses TRBV5-4 and TRBJ2-1, with 8 nucleotides matching TRBD2. The CDR3 covers 13 residues. The germline V gene encodes CDR1 SGHNT and CDR2 YYREEE (reference sequence). V lost 4 bases, J lost 14 bases, and 11 bases stayed unmatched. CDR3 nucleotide sequence: TGTGCCAGCAGCCTGGGGCAAAACGGGGGGGAGTTCTTC. This sequence encodes CASSLGQNGGEFF.

This clonotype showed up many times. The chain carries TRBV5-1 and TRBJ1-1; a possible D gene is TRBD1 (5 bases). The CDR3 spans 13 residues. Germline CDR1 and CDR2: SGHRS and YFSETQ. V gave up 2 bases and J gave up 5 bases, with 10 bases separating them. The DNA for the CDR3 is TGCGCCAGCAGCTTTCAGGGTTTGACTGAAGCTTTCTTT. Translated, it gives CASSFQGLTEAFF.

This chain connects TRBV15 to TRBJ2-3; 8 positions match TRBD1. The V gene's germline CDR1 is LNHNV and CDR2 YYDKDF (reference sequence). The junction had 15 bases not matched to a gene; V was cut back by 8 bases and J by 2 bases. This CDR3 is 17 amino acids long. The CDR3 region is CATCQGADGVLTDTQYF. CDR3 DNA: TGTGCCACCTGTCAGGGGGCCGATGGGGTCCTCACAGATACGCAGTATTTT.

This clonotype occurred many times. The CDR3 loop reads CASSTGDSPNQPQHF. The CDR3 coding sequence is TGTGCCAGCAGTACAGGGGATTCCCCCAATCAGCCCCAGCATTTT. The chain is built from TRBV2 and TRBJ1-5; 7 bases are shared with TRBD1. The germline V gene has CDR1 SNHLY and CDR2 FYNNEI. The CDR3 consists of 15 residues. Trimming at V came to 5 bases and at J to 3 bases, leaving 7 bases not matched to a gene.

Ten or more counts support this clonotype. DNA of the CDR3: TGTGCCTGGATCCCCTACTTGGCAGGACCTACTACTAACTATGGCTACACCTTC. Translation: CAWIPYLAGPTTNYGYTF. The chain has TRBV30 and TRBJ1-2; the D is unclear. Trimming took 4 bases from V and 0 from J, leaving 24 bases between them. Germline assignment: CDR1 GTSNPN and CDR2 SVGIG (reference sequence). The CDR3 has 18 amino acids.

There are many counts of this clonotype. This CDR3 is CASRSNPESSGELFF. For the CDR3, the DNA is TGTGCCAGCAGGTCCAACCCCGAGAGTTCCGGGGAGCTGTTTTTT. The chain links TRBV2 to TRBJ2-2; no reliable D call. Germline-derived CDR1 and CDR2 are SNHLY and FYNNEI. This CDR3 comprises 15 residues. V was cut by 6 bases and J by 6 bases, with 17 bases left in between.

This clonotype was counted at least ten times. The rearrangement joins TRBV5-1 to TRBJ1-1, with TRBD1 as a possible D gene (5 bases). Trimming took off 3 bases at V and 5 bases at J, with 20 bases between the two ends. CDR1 and CDR2 (germline): SGHRS, YFSETQ. The CDR3 spans 16 residues. The CDR3 DNA reads as TGCGCCAGCAGCTCACCCCAGGGCTCGGAGGGGACTGAAGCTTTCTTT. Translated: CASSSPQGSEGTEAFF.

This clonotype was found a few times. A read error is possible here, since a much larger clone lies one base away. The rearrangement joins TRBV6-9 to TRBJ1-1, with D perhaps matching TRBD1 (6 bases). In germline, CDR1 is MNHGY, CDR2 SVAAGI. The CDR3 has 15 amino acids. The CDR3 is CASSWARRGNTGAFF. The CDR3 DNA sequence: TGTGCCAGCAGTTGGGCAAGGAGGGGGAACACTGGAGCTTTCTTT.

This clonotype was observed many times. The chain links TRBV7-3 to TRBJ2-5, with D unclear. Trimming stripped 1 base from V and 4 bases from J, with 4 bases between. The V gene's germline CDR1 is SGHTA and CDR2 FQGTGA. The length of the CDR3 is 12 residues. The DNA for the CDR3 is TGTGCCAGCAGCTTAATCGGAGAGACCCAGTACTTC. Translation gives CASSLIGETQYF.

This clonotype was detected ten times or more. The V gene is TRBV18, the J gene TRBJ1-1, with D perhaps matching TRBD1 (5 bases). Trimming took 5 bases from V and 6 from J, leaving 13 bases between them. This CDR3 contains 13 residues. CDR1 KGHSH and CDR2 LQKENI come from the germline V gene. In DNA, the CDR3 is TGTGCCAGCTCAGGCGGGGGGAGAGCTGAAGCTTTCTTT. It codes for CASSGGGRAEAFF. Variable domain in full (rest from reference TRBV18 and TRBJ1-1): NAGVMQNPRHLVRRRGQEARLRCSPMKGHSHVYWYRQLPEEGLKFMVYLQKENIIDESGMPKERFSAEFPKEGPSILRIQQVVRGDSAAYFCASSGGGRAEAFFGQGTRLTVV.

This clonotype was seen ten or more times. The chain has TRBV6-2 or TRBV6-3 and TRBJ2-3; D remains unclear. Trimming cost V 5 bases and J 2 bases, with 5 bases left between them. The V gene's germline CDR1 is MNHEY and CDR2 SVGEGT. The CDR3 is 12 residues long. DNA of the CDR3: TGTGCCAGCAGTCAAGACACAGATACGCAGTATTTT. Translating gives CASSQDTDTQYF.

This clonotype has a count of ten or more. The chain has TRBV28 and TRBJ2-3, with D unresolved. The CDR3 has 13 residues. The V gene lost 7 bases and the J gene lost 11 bases, with 19 bases spanning the gap. Germline assignment: CDR1 MDHEN and CDR2 SYDVKM. Written as DNA, the CDR3 is TGTGCCAGCACTCTAGTGGTCGGTACGAGGCAGTATTTT. Residues: CASTLVVGTRQYF.

As regards this clonotype: A far larger clone is one base from this, pointing to a likely read error. The rearrangement uses TRBV6-4 and TRBJ1-1, with 7 bases aligning to TRBD1. Germline CDR1 MRHNA, CDR2 SNTAGT. The CDR3 sequence is 16 residues long. The junction had 14 bases not matched to a gene; V was cut back by 5 bases and J by 5 bases. CDR3 residues: CASSPDREQRKTEAFF. The CDR3 DNA is TGTGCCAGCAGTCCCGACAGGGAGCAGAGGAAGACTGAAGCTTTCTTT.

At least ten counts were recorded for this clonotype. This chain uses TRBV9 with TRBJ2-5; 11 bases align to TRBD2. The junction had 10 bases not matched to a gene; V was cut back by 4 bases and J by 5 bases. Germline CDR1 reads SGDLS; CDR2 reads YYNGEE. This CDR3 spans 16 amino acids. CDR3 coding DNA: TGTGCCAGCAGCTATGGAGTAGCGGGGGGGCGTGAGACCCAGTACTTC. Translation gives CASSYGVAGGRETQYF.

The rearrangement uses TRBV28 and TRBJ2-1; TRBD2 aligns across 7 bases. Per the germline V gene, CDR1 is MDHEN and CDR2 is SYDVKM. There are 18 residues in the CDR3. J gave up 6 bases and V 2 bases, and 16 bases lay outside the gene matches. CDR3 bases: TGTGCCAGCAGTTTAGTGGGGGGGTGGGGCGCTTTGAGCAATGAGCAGTTCTTC. This encodes CASSLVGGWGALSNEQFF.

For this clonotype: This sequence may be a read error, since a much larger clone differs from it by one base. The chain has TRBV28 and TRBJ1-4; D possibly corresponds to TRBD1 (5 bases). The CDR3 extends over 18 amino acids. Trimming stripped 2 bases from V and 0 bases from J, with 16 bases between. CDR1 is MDHEN, CDR2 SYDVKM, per germline. Here the CDR3 reads CASSLMRGRRTTNEKLFF. The CDR3 DNA reads as TGTGCCAGCAGTTTAATGCGGGGCAGACGAACAACTAATGAAAAACTGTTTTTT.

This clonotype has a single count. Since a far larger clone is one base different, this is likely a read error. This sequence joins TRBV6-2 or TRBV6-3 and TRBJ1-2; D remains unclear. The V end was cut by 7 bases, the J end by 8 bases, with 17 bases between. Germline CDR1 MNHEY, CDR2 SVGEGT. The CDR3 is made up of 13 amino acids. DNA for the CDR3: TGTGCCAGCAAAGGGATCGCTCGTAGCGGCTACACCTTC. This gives the protein CASKGIARSGYTF.

About this clonotype: One end of the junction fails to match germline, which may point to a read error. J is TRBJ1-2 and V is TRBV20-1; possible D gene TRBD1, 6 bases. The germline CDR1 and CDR2 sequences are DFQATT and SNEGSKA (reference sequence). This CDR3 comprises 12 residues. CDR3 in amino acids: CSARGPGDGYAF. For the CDR3, the DNA is TGCAGTGCTAGAGGACCAGGGGATGGCTACGCCTTC.

This chain joins TRBV5-1 and TRBJ2-5, with TRBD2 matching over 7 bases. V lost 0 bases and J lost 1; bases outside the gene matches: 0. CDR1 is SGHRS, CDR2 YFSETQ, per germline. The CDR3 extends over 14 amino acids. CDR3: CASSLASGQETQYF. The DNA for the CDR3 is TGCGCCAGCAGCTTGGCTAGCGGCCAAGAGACCCAGTACTTC.

Concerning this clonotype: Since a much larger clone is just one base distant, this may be a read error. The genes are TRBV2 and TRBJ1-1; D is unclear. The V gene lost 4 bases and the J gene lost 0 bases, with 9 bases spanning the gap. The CDR3 spans 14 residues. Germline assignment: CDR1 SNHLY and CDR2 FYNNEI. The CDR3 loop is CASSAGPMNTEAFF. The DNA of the CDR3 is TGTGCCAGCAGTGCAGGACCGATGAACACTGAAGCTTTCTTT.

This clonotype was found many times. The CDR3 protein is CASRSSYNSPLHF. DNA of the CDR3: TGTGCCAGCAGGAGCTCCTATAATTCACCCCTCCACTTT. The V and J genes are TRBV2 and TRBJ1-6, with D unclear. V was shortened by 6 bases and J by 0 bases, with 3 bases between the two germline ends. The germline V gene encodes CDR1 SNHLY and CDR2 FYNNEI. CDR3 length: 13 amino acids. The complete variable domain, with remaining parts taken from reference TRBV2 and TRBJ1-6, reads EPEVTQTPSHQVTQMGQEVILRCVPISNHLYFYWYRQILGQKVEFLVSFYNNEISEKSEIFDDQFSVERPDGSNFTLKIRSTKLEDSAMYFCASRSSYNSPLHFGNGTRLTVT.

A remark on this clonotype: This may be a read error, as it is one base from a much larger clone. As the CDR3 is not closed by the conserved phenylalanine or tryptophan, this likely results from a read error. The chain uses TRBV5-6 and TRBJ2-7; D is perhaps TRBD1 (6 bases). V was trimmed by 4 bases and J by 2 bases, leaving 19 bases between them. The CDR3 is 16 residues long. Germline lookup yields CDR1 SGHDT and CDR2 YYEEEE. CDR3 amino acids: CASSQPYRVRTYEQYL. DNA for the CDR3: TGTGCCAGCAGCCAGCCTTACAGGGTTCGAACCTACGAGCAGTACCTC.

The chain combines TRBV9 with TRBJ1-1, with D possibly being TRBD1 (6 bases). The germline V and J ends were trimmed by 1 base and 6 bases, with 13 bases remaining between them. The CDR3 runs 14 residues. Germline V lookup: CDR1 SGDLS, CDR2 YYNGEE. CDR3 residues: CASSVTGRGAEAFF. CDR3 DNA sequence: TGTGCCAGCAGCGTAACAGGGAGGGGAGCTGAAGCTTTCTTT.